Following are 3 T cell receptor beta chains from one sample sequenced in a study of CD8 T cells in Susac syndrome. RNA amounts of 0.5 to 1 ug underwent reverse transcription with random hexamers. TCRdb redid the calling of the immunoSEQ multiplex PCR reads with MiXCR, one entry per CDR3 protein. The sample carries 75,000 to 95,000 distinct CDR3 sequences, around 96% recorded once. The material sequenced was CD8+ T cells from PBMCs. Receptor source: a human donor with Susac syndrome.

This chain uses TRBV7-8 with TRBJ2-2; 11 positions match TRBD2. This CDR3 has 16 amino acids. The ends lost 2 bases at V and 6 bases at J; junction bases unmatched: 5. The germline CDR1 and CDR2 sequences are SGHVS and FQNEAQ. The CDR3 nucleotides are TGTGCCAGCAGCTTATATAGCGGGAGGGTTCCCGGGGAGCTGTTTTTT. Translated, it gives CASSLYSGRVPGELFF.

CDR3 bases: TGTGCCAGCAGCTTTCTAGCGGGGGGGCCTACAGATACGCAGTATTTT. Translating it yields CASSFLAGGPTDTQYF. V is TRBV7-2 and J is TRBJ2-3, with TRBD2 identical over 12 bases. This CDR3 is built from 16 residues. V lost 3 bases, J lost 3 bases, and 4 bases stayed unmatched. Looked up from germline, CDR1 is SGHTA and CDR2 is FQGNSA. Supplemented by reference TRBV7-2 and TRBJ2-3, the full variable domain reads GAGVSQSPSNKVTEKGKDVELRCDPISGHTALYWYRQSLGQGLEFLIYFQGNSAPDKSGLPSDRFSAERTGGSVSTLTIQRTQQEDSAVYLCASSFLAGGPTDTQYFGPGTRLTVL.

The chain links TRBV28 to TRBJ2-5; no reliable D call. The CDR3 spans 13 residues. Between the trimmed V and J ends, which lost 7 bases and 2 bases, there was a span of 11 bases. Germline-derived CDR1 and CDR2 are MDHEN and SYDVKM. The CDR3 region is CASTQGRQETQYF. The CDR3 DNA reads TGTGCCAGCACCCAAGGACGACAAGAGACCCAGTACTTC.